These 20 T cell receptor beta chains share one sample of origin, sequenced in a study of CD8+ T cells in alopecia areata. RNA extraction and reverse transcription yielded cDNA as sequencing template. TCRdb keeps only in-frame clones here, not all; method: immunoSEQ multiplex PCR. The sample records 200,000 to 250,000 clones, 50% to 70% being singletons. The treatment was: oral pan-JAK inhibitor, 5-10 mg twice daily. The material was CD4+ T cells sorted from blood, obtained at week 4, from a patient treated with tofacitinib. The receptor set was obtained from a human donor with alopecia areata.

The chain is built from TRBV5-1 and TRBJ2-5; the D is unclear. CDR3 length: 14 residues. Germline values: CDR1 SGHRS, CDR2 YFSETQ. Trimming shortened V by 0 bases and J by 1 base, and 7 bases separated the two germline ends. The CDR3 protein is CASSLVGIQETQYF. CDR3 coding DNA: TGCGCCAGCAGCTTGGTGGGAATCCAAGAGACCCAGTACTTC.

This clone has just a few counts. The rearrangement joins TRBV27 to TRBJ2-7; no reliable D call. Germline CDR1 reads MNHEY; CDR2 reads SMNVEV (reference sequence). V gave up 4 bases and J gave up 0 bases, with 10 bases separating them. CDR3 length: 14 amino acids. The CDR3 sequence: CASSYSASSYEQYF. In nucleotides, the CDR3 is TGTGCCAGCAGTTACTCGGCCAGCTCCTACGAGCAGTACTTC.

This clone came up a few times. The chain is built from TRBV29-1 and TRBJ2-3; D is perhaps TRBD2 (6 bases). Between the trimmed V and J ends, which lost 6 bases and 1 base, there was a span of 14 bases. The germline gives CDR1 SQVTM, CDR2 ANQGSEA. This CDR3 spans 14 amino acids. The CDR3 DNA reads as TGCAGCGTAGAGAGCGGGCCCCGCACAGATACGCAGTATTTT. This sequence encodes CSVESGPRTDTQYF.

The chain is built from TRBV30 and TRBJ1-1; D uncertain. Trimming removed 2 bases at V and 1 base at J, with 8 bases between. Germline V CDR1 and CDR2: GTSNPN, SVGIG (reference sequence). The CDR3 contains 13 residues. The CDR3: CAWSIGWNTEAFF. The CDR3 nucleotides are TGTGCCTGGAGTATTGGCTGGAACACTGAAGCTTTCTTT.

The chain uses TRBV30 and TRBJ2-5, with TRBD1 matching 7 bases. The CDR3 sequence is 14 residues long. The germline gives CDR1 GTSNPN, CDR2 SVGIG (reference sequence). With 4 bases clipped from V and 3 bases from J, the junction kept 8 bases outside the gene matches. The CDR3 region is CAWKQGQTKETQYF. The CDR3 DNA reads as TGTGCCTGGAAACAGGGACAGACCAAAGAGACCCAGTACTTC.

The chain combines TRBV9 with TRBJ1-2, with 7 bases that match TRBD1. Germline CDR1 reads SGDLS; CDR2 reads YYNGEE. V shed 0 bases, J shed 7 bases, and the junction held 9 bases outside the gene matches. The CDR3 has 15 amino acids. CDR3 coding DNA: TGTGCCAGCAGCGTAGTAGACAGGGCCTCGAGTGGCTACACCTTC. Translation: CASSVVDRASSGYTF.

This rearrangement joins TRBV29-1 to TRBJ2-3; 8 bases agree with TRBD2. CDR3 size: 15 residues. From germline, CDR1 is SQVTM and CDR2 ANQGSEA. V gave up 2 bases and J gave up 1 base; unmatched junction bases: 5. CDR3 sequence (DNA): TGCAGCGTTGAAAAGTTAGCGGGGCGCACAGATACGCAGTATTTT. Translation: CSVEKLAGRTDTQYF.

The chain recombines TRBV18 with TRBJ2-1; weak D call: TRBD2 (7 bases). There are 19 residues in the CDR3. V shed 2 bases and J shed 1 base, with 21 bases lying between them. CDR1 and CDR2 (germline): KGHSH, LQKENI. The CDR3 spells CASSPWSDRGGRSYNEQFF. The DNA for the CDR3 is TGTGCCAGCTCACCATGGAGTGATAGGGGGGGCCGGTCCTACAATGAGCAGTTCTTC.

CDR3 protein: CASSLDSTDTQYF. The CDR3 DNA sequence: TGTGCCAGCAGCTTAGACTCGACAGATACGCAGTATTTT. The V and J genes are TRBV7-8 and TRBJ2-3; D call uncertain. From germline, CDR1 is SGHVS and CDR2 FQNEAQ. The V end lost 1 base, the J end lost 3 bases, and 5 bases lay between the germline ends. The CDR3 length is 13 residues.

The CDR3 DNA reads as TGTGCCAGTAGTATTGCAGGGGCGCCTGAGACCCAGTACTTC. Translated, it gives CASSIAGAPETQYF. The chain carries TRBV19 and TRBJ2-5; maybe TRBD1 (6 bases). The V end was cut by 3 bases, the J end by 5 bases, with 13 bases between. The germline V gene encodes CDR1 LNHDA and CDR2 SQIVND (reference sequence). This CDR3 comprises 14 residues.

The CDR3 reads CSVFGGSGELFF. The CDR3 DNA sequence: TGCAGCGTTTTTGGAGGGTCCGGGGAGCTGTTTTTT. The chain combines TRBV29-1 with TRBJ2-2; D might be TRBD2 (6 bases). V was clipped by 5 bases and J by 6 bases, with 10 bases between them. CDR1 and CDR2 (germline): SQVTM, ANQGSEA. The CDR3 is made up of 12 amino acids.

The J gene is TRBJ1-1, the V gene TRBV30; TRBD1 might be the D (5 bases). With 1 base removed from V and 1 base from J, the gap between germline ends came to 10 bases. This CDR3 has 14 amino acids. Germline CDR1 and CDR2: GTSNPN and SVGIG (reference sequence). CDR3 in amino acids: CAWSGRAPNTEAFF. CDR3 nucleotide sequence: TGTGCCTGGAGTGGCAGGGCGCCGAACACTGAAGCTTTCTTT.

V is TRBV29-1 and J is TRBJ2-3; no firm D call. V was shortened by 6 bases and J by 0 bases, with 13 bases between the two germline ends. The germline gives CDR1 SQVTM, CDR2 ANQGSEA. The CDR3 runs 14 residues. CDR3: CSVWQALSTDTQYF. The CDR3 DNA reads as TGCAGCGTGTGGCAGGCACTAAGCACAGATACGCAGTATTTT.

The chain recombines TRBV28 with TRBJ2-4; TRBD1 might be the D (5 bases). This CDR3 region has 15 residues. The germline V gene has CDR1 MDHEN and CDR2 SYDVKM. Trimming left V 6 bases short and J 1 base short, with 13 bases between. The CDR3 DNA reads TGTGCCAGCAGGGGGCCGGTATTGGCCAAAAACATTCAGTACTTC. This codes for CASRGPVLAKNIQYF.

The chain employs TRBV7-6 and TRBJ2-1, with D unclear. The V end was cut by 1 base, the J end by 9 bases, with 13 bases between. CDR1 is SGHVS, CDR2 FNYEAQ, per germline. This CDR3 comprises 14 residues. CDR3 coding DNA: TGTGCCAGCAGCTTAGTGGTGACGGACGGTGAGCAGTTCTTC. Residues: CASSLVVTDGEQFF.

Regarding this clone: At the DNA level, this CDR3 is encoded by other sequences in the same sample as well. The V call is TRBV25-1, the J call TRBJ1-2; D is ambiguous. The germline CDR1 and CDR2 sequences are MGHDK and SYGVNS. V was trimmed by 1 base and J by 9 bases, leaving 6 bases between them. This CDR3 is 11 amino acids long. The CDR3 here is CASSESGSYTF. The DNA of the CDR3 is TGTGCCAGCAGTGAATCTGGGAGCTACACCTTC.

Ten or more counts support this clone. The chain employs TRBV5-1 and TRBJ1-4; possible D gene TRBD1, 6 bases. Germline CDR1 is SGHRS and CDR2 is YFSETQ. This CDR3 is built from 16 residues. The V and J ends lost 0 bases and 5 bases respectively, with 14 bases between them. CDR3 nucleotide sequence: TGCGCCAGCAGCTTGGGAGGCGGGGGCCTGAATGAAAAACTGTTTTTT. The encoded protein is CASSLGGGGLNEKLFF.

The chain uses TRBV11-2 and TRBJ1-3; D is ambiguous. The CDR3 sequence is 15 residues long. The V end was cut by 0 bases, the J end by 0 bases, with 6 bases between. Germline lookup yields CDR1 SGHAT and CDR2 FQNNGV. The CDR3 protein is CASSLDVLSGNTIYF. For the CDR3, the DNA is TGTGCCAGCAGCTTAGATGTGCTCTCTGGAAACACCATATATTTT.

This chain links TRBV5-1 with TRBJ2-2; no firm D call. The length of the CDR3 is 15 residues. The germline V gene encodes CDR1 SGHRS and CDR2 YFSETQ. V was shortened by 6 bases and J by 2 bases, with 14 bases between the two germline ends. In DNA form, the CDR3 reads TGCGCCAGCACCCCAGAGTGGGGAAACACCGGGGAGCTGTTTTTT. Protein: CASTPEWGNTGELFF. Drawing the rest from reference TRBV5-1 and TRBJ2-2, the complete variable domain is KAGVTQTPRYLIKTRGQQVTLSCSPISGHRSVSWYQQTPGQGLQFLFEYFSETQRNKGNFPGRFSGRQFSNSRSEMNVSTLELGDSALYLCASTPEWGNTGELFFGEGSRLTVL.

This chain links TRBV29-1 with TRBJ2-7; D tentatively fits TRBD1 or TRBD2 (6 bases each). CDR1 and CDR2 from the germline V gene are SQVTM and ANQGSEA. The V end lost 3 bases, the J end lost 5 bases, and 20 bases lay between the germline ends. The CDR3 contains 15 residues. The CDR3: CSVDRAGGALNEQYF. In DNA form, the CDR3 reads TGCAGCGTTGACCGTGCCGGGGGCGCCTTGAACGAGCAGTACTTC.